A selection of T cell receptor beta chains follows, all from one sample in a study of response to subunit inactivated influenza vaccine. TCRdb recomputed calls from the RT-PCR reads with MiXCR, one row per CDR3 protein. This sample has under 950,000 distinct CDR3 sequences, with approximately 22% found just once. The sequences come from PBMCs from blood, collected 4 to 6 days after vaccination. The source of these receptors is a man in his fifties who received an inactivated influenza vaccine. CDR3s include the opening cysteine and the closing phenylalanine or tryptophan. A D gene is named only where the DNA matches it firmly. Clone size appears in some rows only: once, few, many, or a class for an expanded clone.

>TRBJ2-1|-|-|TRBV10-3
TGTGCCATCGGAGACACTAGGACGGGTAATGAGCAGTTCTTC
CAIGDTRTGNEQFF
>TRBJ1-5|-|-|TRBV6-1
TGTGCCAGCAAAACCGGAGGGGACAATCAGCCCCAGCATTTT
CASKTGGDNQPQHF
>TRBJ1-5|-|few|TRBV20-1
TGCAGTACCACGAGGGTCGAAAATCAGCCCCAGCATTTT
CSTTRVENQPQHF
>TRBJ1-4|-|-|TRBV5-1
TGCGCCAGCAGCTACGGAACGGCGAATAGTGAAAAACTGTTTTTT
CASSYGTANSEKLFF
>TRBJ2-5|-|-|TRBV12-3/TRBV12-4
TGTGCCAGCAGTTTTACCGGGACGGAGATGGAGACCCAGTACTTC
CASSFTGTEMETQYF
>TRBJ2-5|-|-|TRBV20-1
TGCAGTGCTAGCCACGGGGGTAGTGAGACCCAGTACTTC
CSASHGGSETQYF
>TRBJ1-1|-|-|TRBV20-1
TGCAGTGCTAGCAACGGGTTGCACACTGAAGCTTTCTTT
CSASNGLHTEAFF
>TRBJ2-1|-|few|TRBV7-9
TGTGCCAGCAGCTTAGTGGAACAGAACTACAATGAGCAGTTCTTC
CASSLVEQNYNEQFF
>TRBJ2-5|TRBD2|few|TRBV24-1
TGTGCCACCAGTGAGTCTAGCGGGAGGTACCAAGAGACCCAGTACTTC
CATSESSGRYQETQYF
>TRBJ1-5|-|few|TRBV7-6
TGTGCCAGCAGCTTATCGGGTGTGGGGAATCAGCCCCAGCATTTT
CASSLSGVGNQPQHF
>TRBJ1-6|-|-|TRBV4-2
TGTGCCAGCAGCCAAGGGATCGGTTCACCCCTCCACTTT
CASSQGIGSPLHF
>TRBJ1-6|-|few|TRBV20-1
TGCAGTGCTCAGATCCTCGGGTTGGCCCTCCACTTT
CSAQILGLALHF
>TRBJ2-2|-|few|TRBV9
TGTGCCAGCAGCGTACTGGGGGCTGGCGGGGAGCTGTTTTTT
CASSVLGAGGELFF
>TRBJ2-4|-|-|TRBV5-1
TGCGCCAGCAGCACACGGAAGAGAGGGAACATTCAGTACTTC
CASSTRKRGNIQYF
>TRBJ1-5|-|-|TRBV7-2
TGTGCCAGCAGCTCTTGGGTAGGGCAGCCCCAGCATTTT
CASSSWVGQPQHF
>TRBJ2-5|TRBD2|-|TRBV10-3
TGTGCCACCTTAGCGGGAGGGCCAGGAGCGGAGACCCAGTACTTC
CATLAGGPGAETQYF
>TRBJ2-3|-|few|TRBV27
TGTGCCAGCAGTCCCTTCACTAGCCTTACCACAGATACGCAGTATTTT
CASSPFTSLTTDTQYF
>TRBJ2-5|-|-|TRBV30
TGTGCCTGGAGTGTACCGGCCCAGACCCAGTACTTC
CAWSVPAQTQYF
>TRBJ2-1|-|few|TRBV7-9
TGTGCCAGCAGCTTAGGAGGAGTTTTGAATGAGCAGTTCTTC
CASSLGGVLNEQFF
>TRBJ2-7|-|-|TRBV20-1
TGCAGTGCTAGGGGATTTGGGGCTCCCTACGAGCAGTACTTC
CSARGFGAPYEQYF
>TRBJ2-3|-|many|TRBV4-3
TGCGCCAGCAGCCAAGAGGCAGGGTGGACAGATACGCAGTATTTT
CASSQEAGWTDTQYF
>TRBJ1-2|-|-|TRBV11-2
TGTGCCAGCAGCTTAGACCGGGACGGGGGTGGCTACACCTTC
CASSLDRDGGGYTF
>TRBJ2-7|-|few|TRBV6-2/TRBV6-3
TGTGCCAGCAGCCAAATCCAACAGCTGGGCGTCTACGAGCAGTACTTC
CASSQIQQLGVYEQYF
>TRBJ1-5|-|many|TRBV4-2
TGTGCCAGCAGCCCAGAGACCAATCAGCCCCAGCATTTT
CASSPETNQPQHF
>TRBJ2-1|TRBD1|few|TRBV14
TGTGCCAGCAGCCAATTGACAGGGTCCCAATACAATGAGCAGTTCTTC
CASSQLTGSQYNEQFF
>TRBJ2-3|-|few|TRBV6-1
TGTGCCAGCAGAACTGAACAGGGGGGGTTCACAGATACGCAGTATTTT
CASRTEQGGFTDTQYF
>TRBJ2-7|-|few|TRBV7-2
TGTGCCAGCAGCTTAGCGTCCAGGTTATCCTACGAGCAGTACTTC
CASSLASRLSYEQYF
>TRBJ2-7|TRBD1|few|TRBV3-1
TGTGCCAGCAGCCCTGCGGGACAGGGCTTGTACGAGCAGTACTTC
CASSPAGQGLYEQYF
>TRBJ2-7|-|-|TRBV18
TGTGCCAGCTCACCGGACTGGGCCTCCTACGAGCAGTACTTC
CASSPDWASYEQYF
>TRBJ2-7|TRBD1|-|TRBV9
TGTGCCAGCAGCGCAGGACAGGGGGCGCGCGAGCAGTACTTC
CASSAGQGAREQYF
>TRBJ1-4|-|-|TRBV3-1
TGTGCCAGCAGCCATCGGCAGTATAATGAAAAACTGTTTTTT
CASSHRQYNEKLFF
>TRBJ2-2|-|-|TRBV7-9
TGTGCCAGCAGCTTAGTGGAATATTACAACACCGGGGAGCTGTTTTTT
CASSLVEYYNTGELFF
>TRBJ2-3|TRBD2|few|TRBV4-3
TGCGCCAGCAGCCAAGGAGCGGCTAGCGGGGTGAATACGCAGTATTTT
CASSQGAASGVNTQYF
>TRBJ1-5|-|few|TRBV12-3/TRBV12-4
TGTGCCAGCAGTTTGAGGGGGATCCAGCCCCAGCATTTT
CASSLRGIQPQHF
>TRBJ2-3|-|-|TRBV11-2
TGTGCCAGCAGCTTAGAGGTCCGGGATACGCAGTATTTT
CASSLEVRDTQYF
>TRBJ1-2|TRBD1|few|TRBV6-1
TGTGCCAGCAGTGGCGTGGACAGGGGGCCTTACGGCTACACCTTC
CASSGVDRGPYGYTF
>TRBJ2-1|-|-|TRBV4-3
TGTGCCAGCAGCCCTCGGACAGCCTACAATGAGCAGTTCTTC
CASSPRTAYNEQFF
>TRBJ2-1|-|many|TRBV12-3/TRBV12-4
TGTGCCAGCAGTTCCGGTCCCTCCTTCATCCACAATGAGCAGTTCTTC
CASSSGPSFIHNEQFF
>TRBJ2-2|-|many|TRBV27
TGTGCCAGCATCCGGTCTCCCGCCGGGGAGCTGTTTTTT
CASIRSPAGELFF
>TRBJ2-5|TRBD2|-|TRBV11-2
TGTGCCAGCAGCTCCCCGCCCCTAGCGGGGGCCCTTGTAGAGACCCAGTACTTC
CASSSPPLAGALVETQYF
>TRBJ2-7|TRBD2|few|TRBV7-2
TGTGCCAGCAGCTCCCAATCCGGCGGGACTACAGAGCAGTACTTC
CASSSQSGGTTEQYF
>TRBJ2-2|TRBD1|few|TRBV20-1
TGCAGTGCTCGCGCCGGGACAGGGGGCAACACCGGGGAGCTGTTTTTT
CSARAGTGGNTGELFF
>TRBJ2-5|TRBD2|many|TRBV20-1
TGCAGTGCGAGACTAGCGGGAGGGGAGACCCAGTACTTC
CSARLAGGETQYF
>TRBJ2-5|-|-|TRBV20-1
TGCGGTGCTAGAGGGGATTGGGAGACCCAGTACTTC
CGARGDWETQYF
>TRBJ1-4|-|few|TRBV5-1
TGCGCCAGCAGCTTGGGGCAGAGATCAACTAATGAAAAACTGTTTTTT
CASSLGQRSTNEKLFF
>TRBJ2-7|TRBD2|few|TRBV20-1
TGCAGTGCCAAGAGAGGGACTAGCGGCTCCTACGAGCAGTACTTC
CSAKRGTSGSYEQYF
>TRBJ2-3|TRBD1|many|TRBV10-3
TGTGCCATCAGTGAGAACAGGGGGTCGGACGGTACGCAGTATTTT
CAISENRGSDGTQYF
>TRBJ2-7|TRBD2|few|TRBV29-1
TGCAGCGGCCGACTAGCGGGAGACCCCAACTACGAGCAGTACTTC
CSGRLAGDPNYEQYF
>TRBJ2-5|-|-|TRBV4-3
TGCGCCAGCAGCCAAGAATCGGGGGCCCAAGAGACCCAGTACTTC
CASSQESGAQETQYF
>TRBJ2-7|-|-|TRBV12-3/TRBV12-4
TGTGCCAGCAGTTTAGGGGGATCAATGGACGAGCAGTACTTC
CASSLGGSMDEQYF
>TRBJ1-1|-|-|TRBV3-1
TGTGCCAGCAGCCAAGGCCCACGGGGAGAAGCTTTCTTT
CASSQGPRGEAFF
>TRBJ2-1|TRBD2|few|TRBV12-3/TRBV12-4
TGTGCCAGCATCCTTCTAGCGGGAGCGGATGAGCAGTTCTTC
CASILLAGADEQFF
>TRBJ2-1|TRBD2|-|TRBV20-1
TGCAGTGCTAGATTGGCTAGCGGGGAATATTACAATGAGCAGTTCTTC
CSARLASGEYYNEQFF
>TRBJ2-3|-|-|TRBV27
TGTGCCAGCAGTTTAGAAACCCCGACAGATACGCAGTATTTT
CASSLETPTDTQYF